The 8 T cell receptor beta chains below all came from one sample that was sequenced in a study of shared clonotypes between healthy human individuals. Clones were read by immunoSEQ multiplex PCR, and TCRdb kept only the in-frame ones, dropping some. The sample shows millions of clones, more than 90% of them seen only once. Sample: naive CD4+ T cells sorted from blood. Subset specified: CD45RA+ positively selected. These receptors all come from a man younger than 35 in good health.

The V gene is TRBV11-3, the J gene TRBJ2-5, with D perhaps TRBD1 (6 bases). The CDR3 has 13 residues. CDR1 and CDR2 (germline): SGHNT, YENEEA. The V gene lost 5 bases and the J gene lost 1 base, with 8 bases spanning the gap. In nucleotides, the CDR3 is TGTGCCAGCAGCCGGGACACCCAAGAGACCCAGTACTTC. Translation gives CASSRDTQETQYF. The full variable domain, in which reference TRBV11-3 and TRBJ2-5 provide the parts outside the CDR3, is EAGVVQSPRYKIIEKKQPVAFWCNPISGHNTLYWYLQNLGQGPELLIRYENEEAVDDSQLPKDRFSAERLKGVDSTLKIQPAELGDSAVYLCASSRDTQETQYFGPGTRLLVL.

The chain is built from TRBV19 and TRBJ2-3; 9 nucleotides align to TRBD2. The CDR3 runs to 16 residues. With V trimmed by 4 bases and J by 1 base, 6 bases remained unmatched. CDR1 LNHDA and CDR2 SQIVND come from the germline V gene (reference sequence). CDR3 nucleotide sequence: TGTGCCAGTAGTAGAGATAGGACTAGCGGCACAGATACGCAGTATTTT. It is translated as CASSRDRTSGTDTQYF.

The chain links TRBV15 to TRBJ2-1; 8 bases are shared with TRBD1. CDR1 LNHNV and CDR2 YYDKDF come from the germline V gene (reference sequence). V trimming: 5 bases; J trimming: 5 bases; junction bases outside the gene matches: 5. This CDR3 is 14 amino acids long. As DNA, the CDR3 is TGTGCCACCAGCGGACGGACAGGGCACAATGAGCAGTTCTTC. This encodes CATSGRTGHNEQFF.

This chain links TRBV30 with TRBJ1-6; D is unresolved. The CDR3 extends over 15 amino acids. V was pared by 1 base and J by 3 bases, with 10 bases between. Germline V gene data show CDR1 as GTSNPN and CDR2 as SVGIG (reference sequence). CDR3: CAWSGGTFYNSPLHF. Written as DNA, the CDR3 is TGTGCCTGGAGTGGTGGCACATTCTATAATTCACCCCTCCACTTT.

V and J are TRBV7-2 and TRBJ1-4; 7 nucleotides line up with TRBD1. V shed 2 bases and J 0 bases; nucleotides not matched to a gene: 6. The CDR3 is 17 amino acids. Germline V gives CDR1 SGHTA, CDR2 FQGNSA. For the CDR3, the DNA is TGTGCCAGCAGCTTAACTGGGACAGCCTCAACTAATGAAAAACTGTTTTTT. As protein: CASSLTGTASTNEKLFF.

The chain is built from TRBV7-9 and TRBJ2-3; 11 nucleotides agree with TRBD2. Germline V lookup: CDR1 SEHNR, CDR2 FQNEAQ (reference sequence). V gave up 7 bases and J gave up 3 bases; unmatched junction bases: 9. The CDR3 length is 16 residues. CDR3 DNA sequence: TGTGCCAGCACCAAAGTAGCGGGGGGGATGACAGATACGCAGTATTTT. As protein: CASTKVAGGMTDTQYF.

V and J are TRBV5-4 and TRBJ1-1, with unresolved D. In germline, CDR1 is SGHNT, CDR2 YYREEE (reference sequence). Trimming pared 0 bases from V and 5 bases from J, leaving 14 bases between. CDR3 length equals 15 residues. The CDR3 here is CASSLAQALRTEAFF. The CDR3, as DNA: TGTGCCAGCAGCTTGGCGCAGGCCCTGAGGACTGAAGCTTTCTTT.

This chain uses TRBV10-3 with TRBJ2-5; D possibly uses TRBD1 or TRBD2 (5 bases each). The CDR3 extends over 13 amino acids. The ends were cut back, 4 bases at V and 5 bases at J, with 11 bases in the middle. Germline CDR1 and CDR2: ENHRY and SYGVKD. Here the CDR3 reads CAISGAREETQYF. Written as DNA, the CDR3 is TGTGCCATCAGTGGGGCCAGGGAGGAGACCCAGTACTTC.